The clone carrying this TCR beta chain is a singleton in its sample. Germline V gene lookup returns CDR1 LNHDA and CDR2 SQIVND (reference sequence). This CDR3 contains 13 residues. V lost 6 bases and J lost 6; bases outside the gene matches: 2. Original methodology: The authors estimated nucleated cell counts from reference gene primer amplification. Method: immunoSEQ multiplex PCR; TCRdb's copy keeps in-frame clones and lacks some. That table is the source of V, J and clone size, and D and trimming were worked out from the DNA. The sample yields a few hundred thousand clones, almost 85% seen once. The source of the sample is a study of blood T cell repertoires in COVID-19. The wider study: COVID-19 samples, acute and convalescent, were from the United States, Italy and Spain. The cDNA or gDNA used as material had been derived from T cells, B-cell-depleted T cells, or PBMCs.

V usage is TRBV19 and J usage is TRBJ1-5, with 10 bases that match TRBD1. The sample comprised peripheral blood. The clonotype originates from a human donor in a cohort sampled during active COVID-19. The CDR3 nucleotides are TGTGCCAGTAGGACAGGGGGCGGTCAGCCCCAGCATTTT. Translation: CASRTGGGQPQHF. Full variable domain (remainder filled in from reference TRBV19 and TRBJ1-5): DGGITQSPKYLFRKEGQNVTLSCEQNLNHDAMYWYRQDPGQGLRLIYYSQIVNDFQKGDIAEGYSVSREKKESFPLTVTSAQKNPTAFYLCASRTGGGQPQHFGDGTRLSIL.